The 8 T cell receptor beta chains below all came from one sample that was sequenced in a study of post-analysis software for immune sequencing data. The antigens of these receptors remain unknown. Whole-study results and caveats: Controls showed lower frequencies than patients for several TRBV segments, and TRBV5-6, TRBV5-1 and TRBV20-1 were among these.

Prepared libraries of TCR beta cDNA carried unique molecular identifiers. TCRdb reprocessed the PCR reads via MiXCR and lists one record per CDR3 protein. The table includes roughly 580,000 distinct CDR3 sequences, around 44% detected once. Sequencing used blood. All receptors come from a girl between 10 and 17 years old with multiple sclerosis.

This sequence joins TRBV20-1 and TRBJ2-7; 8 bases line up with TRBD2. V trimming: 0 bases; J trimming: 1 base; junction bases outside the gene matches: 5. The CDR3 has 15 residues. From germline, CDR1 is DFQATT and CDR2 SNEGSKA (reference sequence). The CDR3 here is CSARDYREGSYEQYF. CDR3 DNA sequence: TGCAGTGCTAGAGATTATCGGGAGGGATCCTACGAGCAGTACTTC.

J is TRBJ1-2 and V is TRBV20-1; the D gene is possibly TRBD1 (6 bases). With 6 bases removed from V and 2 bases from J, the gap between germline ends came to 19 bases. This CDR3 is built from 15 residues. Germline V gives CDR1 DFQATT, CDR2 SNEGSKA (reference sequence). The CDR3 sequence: CSATGTPYLNYGYTF. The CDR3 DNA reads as TGCAGTGCCACCGGGACACCTTACCTAAACTATGGCTACACCTTC.

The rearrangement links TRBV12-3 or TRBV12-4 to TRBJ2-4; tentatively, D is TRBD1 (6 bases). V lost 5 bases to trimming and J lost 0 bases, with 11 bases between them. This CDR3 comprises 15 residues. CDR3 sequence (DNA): TGTGCCAGCAGTGGCACGACAGGAGCCAAAAACATTCAGTACTTC. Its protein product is CASSGTTGAKNIQYF.

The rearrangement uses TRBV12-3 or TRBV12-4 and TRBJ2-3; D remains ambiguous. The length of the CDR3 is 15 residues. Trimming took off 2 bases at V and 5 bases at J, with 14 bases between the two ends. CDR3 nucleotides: TGTGCCAGCAGTTTATGGGTTCCCCTTAGAGATACGCAGTATTTT. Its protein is CASSLWVPLRDTQYF.

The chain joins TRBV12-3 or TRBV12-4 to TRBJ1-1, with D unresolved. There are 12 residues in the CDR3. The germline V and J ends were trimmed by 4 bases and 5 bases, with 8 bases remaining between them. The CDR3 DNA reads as TGTGCCAGCAGTTCCTATAGGACTGAAGCTTTCTTT. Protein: CASSSYRTEAFF.

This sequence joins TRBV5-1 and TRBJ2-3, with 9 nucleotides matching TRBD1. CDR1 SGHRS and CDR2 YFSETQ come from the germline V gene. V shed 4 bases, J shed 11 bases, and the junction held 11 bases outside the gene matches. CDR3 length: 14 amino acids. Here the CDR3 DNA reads TGCGCCAGCAGCCACACCGGGACAGGGATAAGGCAGTATTTT. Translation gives CASSHTGTGIRQYF. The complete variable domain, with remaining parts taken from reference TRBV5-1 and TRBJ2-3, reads KAGVTQTPRYLIKTRGQQVTLSCSPISGHRSVSWYQQTPGQGLQFLFEYFSETQRNKGNFPGRFSGRQFSNSRSEMNVSTLELGDSALYLCASSHTGTGIRQYFGPGTRLTVL.

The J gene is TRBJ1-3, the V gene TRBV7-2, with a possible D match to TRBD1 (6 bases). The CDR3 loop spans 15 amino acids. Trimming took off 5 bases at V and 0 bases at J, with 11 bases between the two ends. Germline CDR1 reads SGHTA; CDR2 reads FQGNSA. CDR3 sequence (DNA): TGTGCCAGCAGCCCCACAGGGAGCTCTGGAAACACCATATATTTT. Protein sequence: CASSPTGSSGNTIYF.

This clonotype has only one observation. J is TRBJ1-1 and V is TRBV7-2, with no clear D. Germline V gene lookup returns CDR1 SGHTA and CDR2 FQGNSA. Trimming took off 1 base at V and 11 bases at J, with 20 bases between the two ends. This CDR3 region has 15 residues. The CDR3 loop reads CASSLVGLRSPTAFF. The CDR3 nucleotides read TGTGCCAGCAGCTTAGTCGGGTTGAGATCCCCGACTGCTTTCTTT.